One and the same sample provided the 30 T cell receptor beta chains below, sequenced in a study of beta chain features in type 1 diabetes. What was sequenced were expressed TCRB transcripts, since all of the isolated RNA had been reverse transcribed. The table came from immunoSEQ multiplex PCR; TCRdb's copy has only in-frame clones and leaves some out. The top ten hold more than 0.08% of the sample, which has 500,000 to 700,000 clones, around 15% seen once. The specimen sequenced was naive CD4+ T cells from blood. Receptors were obtained from a man aged 18 to 35 in good health.

The chain couples TRBV4-1 to TRBJ2-7; D unresolved. Trimming cost V 0 bases and J 2 bases, with 11 bases left between them. The germline gives CDR1 MGHRA, CDR2 YSYEKL. This CDR3 has 15 residues. The DNA for the CDR3 is TGCGCCAGCAGCCAAGAAGGGATCAGGACCTACGAGCAGTACTTC. Its translation: CASSQEGIRTYEQYF.

V is TRBV28 and J is TRBJ1-2; 10 bases are a match to TRBD1. CDR1 and CDR2 (germline): MDHEN, SYDVKM. Germline trimming cut 6 bases from V and 4 bases from J; bases unmatched to any gene: 5. The CDR3 sequence is 14 residues long. In DNA, the CDR3 is TGTGCCAGCAGACCCGACAGGGGGCCCTATGGCTACACCTTC. Its protein is CASRPDRGPYGYTF.

J is TRBJ2-7 and V is TRBV19; no clear D gene. The CDR3 contains 13 residues. Trimming pared 6 bases from V and 2 bases from J, leaving 11 bases between. Germline CDR1 is LNHDA and CDR2 is SQIVND (reference sequence). The CDR3 is CASSPTVAYEQYF. The CDR3 nucleotides are TGTGCCAGTAGCCCCACAGTAGCCTACGAGCAGTACTTC.

The rearrangement joins TRBV7-6 to TRBJ2-3; no clear D. The V gene's germline CDR1 is SGHVS and CDR2 FNYEAQ. The CDR3 sequence is 16 residues long. V lost 4 bases and J 1 base, leaving 15 bases between the germline ends. This CDR3 reads CASSSQTGPRTDTQYF. As DNA, the CDR3 is TGTGCCAGCAGCTCCCAAACCGGGCCTCGCACAGATACGCAGTATTTT.

This clone was seen only a few times. DNA for the CDR3: TGTGCCAGCAGCGTCGAGGGGGCGCCGATCACTGAAGCTTTCTTT. It yields the protein CASSVEGAPITEAFF. V usage is TRBV9 and J usage is TRBJ1-1, with TRBD1 identical over 7 bases. Trimming at V came to 2 bases and at J to 4 bases, leaving 8 bases not matched to a gene. CDR3 length: 15 amino acids. The germline gives CDR1 SGDLS, CDR2 YYNGEE.

In this sample, this clone turned up a few times. V is TRBV5-1 and J is TRBJ1-5; D remains unclear. This CDR3 is 14 amino acids long. Trimming left V 6 bases short and J 16 bases short, with 26 bases between. Looked up from germline, CDR1 is SGHRS and CDR2 is YFSETQ. CDR3 loop: CASNLAYRPPATHF. DNA for the CDR3: TGCGCCAGCAACCTGGCATACCGGCCCCCGGCCACTCATTTT. The variable domain in full, completed from reference TRBV5-1 and TRBJ1-5, reads KAGVTQTPRYLIKTRGQQVTLSCSPISGHRSVSWYQQTPGQGLQFLFEYFSETQRNKGNFPGRFSGRQFSNSRSEMNVSTLELGDSALYLCASNLAYRPPATHFGDGTRLSIL.

This clone turned up a few times. The chain is built from TRBV9 and TRBJ2-3; 7 bases map to TRBD2. V dropped 3 bases and J dropped 0; count of bases not matched to a gene: 4. Germline V gene data show CDR1 as SGDLS and CDR2 as YYNGEE. This CDR3 has 15 amino acids. This CDR3 reads CASSGTSPSTDTQYF. CDR3 bases: TGTGCCAGCAGCGGGACTAGTCCAAGCACAGATACGCAGTATTTT.

This clone came up a few times. The rearrangement links TRBV7-3 to TRBJ2-7, with D uncertain. The CDR3 has 13 amino acids. Trimming cost V 0 bases and J 3 bases, with 6 bases left between them. Looked up from germline, CDR1 is SGHTA and CDR2 is FQGTGA. This CDR3 reads CASSLTASYEQYF. The CDR3 bases are TGTGCCAGCAGCTTAACGGCTAGCTACGAGCAGTACTTC.

The J gene is TRBJ2-7, the V gene TRBV7-2; 9 bases align to TRBD1. The J segment lost 4 bases and the V segment lost 7 bases, leaving 8 bases of the junction unmatched. This CDR3 spans 14 amino acids. Germline assignment: CDR1 SGHTA and CDR2 FQGNSA. For the CDR3, the DNA is TGTGCCAGCACCCAGGGACAGGGCGATTACGAGCAGTACTTC. It is translated as CASTQGQGDYEQYF.

The chain recombines TRBV4-3 with TRBJ2-7; tentatively, D is TRBD2 (6 bases). This CDR3 is built from 14 residues. V lost 4 bases and J 4 bases, leaving 14 bases between the germline ends. Germline assignment: CDR1 LGHNA and CDR2 YSLEER. The CDR3 DNA sequence: TGCGCCAGCAGCCGAGAAGGGCGGGGATACGAGCAGTACTTC. The encoded protein is CASSREGRGYEQYF.

This clone was detected a few times. The CDR3 is CSVGQSLGTEAFF. In DNA, the CDR3 is TGCAGCGTTGGGCAGTCGTTGGGGACTGAAGCTTTCTTT. The V and J genes are TRBV29-1 and TRBJ1-1; D uncertain. The V gene's germline CDR1 is SQVTM and CDR2 ANQGSEA. The CDR3 loop spans 13 amino acids. The V gene lost 4 bases and the J gene lost 5 bases, with 14 bases spanning the gap.

This clone was seen a handful of times. This chain uses TRBV7-3 with TRBJ2-2; TRBD1 agrees at 7 bases. The ends lost 6 bases at V and 1 base at J; junction bases unmatched: 8. The CDR3 is made up of 16 amino acids. Per the germline V gene, CDR1 is SGHTA and CDR2 is FQGTGA. In DNA, the CDR3 is TGTGCCAGCAGATCCCACAGGGGCCTGAACACCGGGGAGCTGTTTTTT. This translates into CASRSHRGLNTGELFF.

A few counts support this clone. V gene TRBV15 combines with J gene TRBJ1-5; D is unresolved. V lost 0 bases to trimming and J lost 0 bases, with 12 bases between them. This CDR3 comprises 17 residues. Germline CDR1 LNHNV, CDR2 YYDKDF (reference sequence). The CDR3 sequence is CATSRDLGRNSNQPQHF. CDR3 sequence (DNA): TGTGCCACCAGCAGAGATTTAGGCAGAAATAGCAATCAGCCCCAGCATTTT.

The V gene is TRBV10-3, the J gene TRBJ1-1; TRBD1 matches 11 bases. V shed 4 bases, J shed 10 bases, and the junction held 5 bases outside the gene matches. This CDR3 comprises 13 residues. Germline CDR1 is ENHRY and CDR2 is SYGVKD. The CDR3 coding sequence is TGTGCCATCAGTGCCGGACAGGGGGCTGGAGCTTTCTTT. It codes for CAISAGQGAGAFF.

This chain connects TRBV30 to TRBJ1-2; D unclear. Trimming pared 0 bases from V and 5 bases from J, leaving 7 bases between. The CDR3 length is 12 residues. CDR1 is GTSNPN, CDR2 SVGIG, per germline (reference sequence). CDR3: CAWSVVPYGYTF. In DNA form, the CDR3 reads TGTGCCTGGAGTGTGGTTCCGTATGGCTACACCTTC.

This clone was seen more than once but under ten times. This chain connects TRBV27 to TRBJ2-7, with 12 bases aligning to TRBD2. The CDR3 loop spans 16 amino acids. V lost 3 bases, J lost 0 bases, and 3 bases stayed unmatched. The germline CDR1 and CDR2 sequences are MNHEY and SMNVEV (reference sequence). The CDR3 region is CASSFLAGGSSYEQYF. CDR3 bases: TGTGCCAGCAGTTTTCTAGCGGGGGGGAGCTCCTACGAGCAGTACTTC.

Only a few counts were recorded for this clone. The chain carries TRBV19 and TRBJ2-3; tentative D call: TRBD1 (6 bases). Germline V gene data show CDR1 as LNHDA and CDR2 as SQIVND (reference sequence). The CDR3 length is 16 residues. Trimming cost V 4 bases and J 0 bases, with 14 bases left between them. The CDR3 region has the DNA TGTGCCAGTAGTAGAGGACAGTTCACTAGCACAGATACGCAGTATTTT. As protein: CASSRGQFTSTDTQYF.

The chain uses TRBV4-2 and TRBJ2-1; D is unresolved. The CDR3 extends over 18 amino acids. V was trimmed by 4 bases and J by 0 bases, leaving 19 bases between them. Germline V lookup: CDR1 LGHNA, CDR2 YNFKEQ. The CDR3, as DNA: TGTGCCAGCAGCCCTCCCGGTGGCGACGGAATCTCCTACAATGAGCAGTTCTTC. This sequence encodes CASSPPGGDGISYNEQFF.

The chain joins TRBV30 to TRBJ1-2; the D is unclear. This CDR3 is 13 amino acids long. CDR1 and CDR2 (germline): GTSNPN, SVGIG (reference sequence). The germline V and J ends were trimmed by 3 bases and 3 bases, with 11 bases remaining between them. Written as DNA, the CDR3 is TGTGCCTGGAGCGACTCCGGGTACTATGGCTACACCTTC. Translation: CAWSDSGYYGYTF.

J is TRBJ2-7 and V is TRBV19, with unresolved D. Trimming took off 4 bases at V and 0 bases at J, with 10 bases between the two ends. The CDR3 covers 14 residues. Germline V gives CDR1 LNHDA, CDR2 SQIVND (reference sequence). The CDR3 sequence: CASSRKLLSYEQYF. Written as DNA, the CDR3 is TGTGCCAGTAGTAGGAAGCTCCTCTCCTACGAGCAGTACTTC.

In this sample, this clone turned up a few times. The chain links TRBV6-6 to TRBJ2-5, with D uncertain. V lost 0 bases and J 5 bases, leaving 13 bases between the germline ends. Germline V gives CDR1 MNHNY, CDR2 SVGAGI (reference sequence). The CDR3 has 15 amino acids. CDR3 DNA: TGTGCCAGCAGTTACTCGGGCAGCCGCGTGGAGACCCAGTACTTC. It yields the protein CASSYSGSRVETQYF.

V and J are TRBV7-9 and TRBJ2-1; no reliable D call. Germline V CDR1 and CDR2: SEHNR, FQNEAQ (reference sequence). The V end was cut by 0 bases, the J end by 4 bases, with 7 bases between. The CDR3 has 14 amino acids. The CDR3 spells CASSLAPGYNEQFF. The CDR3 region has the DNA TGTGCCAGCAGCTTAGCGCCAGGATACAATGAGCAGTTCTTC.

This clone showed up just a few times. The chain links TRBV4-2 to TRBJ2-2; TRBD1 aligns across 8 bases. Unmatched junction bases numbered 10, after V lost 0 bases and J lost 7 bases. Germline values: CDR1 LGHNA, CDR2 YNFKEQ. This CDR3 has 17 residues. This CDR3 reads CASSQDSDWTGLGELFF. Written as DNA, the CDR3 is TGTGCCAGCAGCCAAGACTCTGACTGGACAGGGCTCGGGGAGCTGTTTTTT.

This clone turned up a few times. The genes are TRBV27 and TRBJ2-7; 7 bases are a match to TRBD1. Germline loops: CDR1 MNHEY, CDR2 SMNVEV (reference sequence). The CDR3 runs 14 residues. V shed 7 bases, J shed 2 bases, and the junction held 8 bases outside the gene matches. The CDR3: CASIKQGSPYEQYF. Here the CDR3 DNA reads TGTGCCAGCATAAAACAGGGGAGCCCCTACGAGCAGTACTTC.

This clone was observed a few times. The chain is built from TRBV15 and TRBJ2-3; 9 bases align to TRBD1. The ends lost 3 bases at V and 2 bases at J; junction bases unmatched: 6. The CDR3 loop spans 16 amino acids. Germline V gene data show CDR1 as LNHNV and CDR2 as YYDKDF (reference sequence). The CDR3 nucleotides read TGTGCCACCAGCAGGGGACAGGGAGTCACCACAGATACGCAGTATTTT. Its protein is CATSRGQGVTTDTQYF.

The chain has TRBV21-1 and TRBJ1-3; the DNA was not used to check the table's D call, TRBD1. TRBV21-1 is given as a pseudogene. The CDR3 is made up of 15 amino acids. The CDR3: CASSSKTGDGNTIYF. As DNA, the CDR3 is TGTGCCAGCAGCTCCAAAACAGGGGATGGAAACACCATATATTTT.

This clone has a handful of counts. The rearrangement joins TRBV14 to TRBJ2-7; D perhaps matches TRBD2 (5 bases). V lost 4 bases and J lost 3, with 7 bases in between. The CDR3 has 12 residues. Germline-derived CDR1 and CDR2 are SGHDN and FVKESK. The CDR3 protein is CASSRGFYEQYF. In nucleotides, the CDR3 is TGTGCCAGCAGCCGAGGGTTCTACGAGCAGTACTTC. Full variable domain (outside the CDR3, taken from reference TRBV14 and TRBJ2-7): EAGVTQFPSHSVIEKGQTVTLRCDPISGHDNLYWYRRVMGKEIKFLLHFVKESKQDESGMPNNRFLAERTGGTYSTLKVQPAELEDSGVYFCASSRGFYEQYFGPGTRLTVT.

V gene TRBV5-6 combines with J gene TRBJ2-5, with 9 bases identical to TRBD1. The CDR3 is 15 amino acids. Unmatched junction bases numbered 8, after V lost 2 bases and J lost 6 bases. Germline loops: CDR1 SGHDT, CDR2 YYEEEE. The chain's CDR3 is CASSLPGTGRQTQYF. Here the CDR3 DNA reads TGTGCCAGCAGCTTACCCGGGACAGGGCGACAGACCCAGTACTTC.

The chain employs TRBV30 and TRBJ1-2; D is unclear. The V gene's germline CDR1 is GTSNPN and CDR2 SVGIG (reference sequence). V dropped 4 bases and J dropped 1 base, with 7 bases sitting between them. CDR3 length equals 12 residues. The CDR3 is CAWNFVNYGYTF. CDR3 bases: TGTGCCTGGAATTTCGTTAACTATGGCTACACCTTC.

The chain links TRBV27 to TRBJ2-7; D possibly corresponds to TRBD1 (5 bases). Germline values: CDR1 MNHEY, CDR2 SMNVEV (reference sequence). Trimming removed 3 bases at V and 2 bases at J, with 14 bases between. This CDR3 comprises 15 residues. Written as DNA, the CDR3 is TGTGCCAGCAGTTTTCGGACATATGGACCCTACGAGCAGTACTTC. Residues: CASSFRTYGPYEQYF.